Presented here are 28 T cell receptor beta chains from one specimen sequenced in a study of vaccination effects on CD4 cells after COVID-19 (dated 2022 in TCRdb). Antigen specificity for these receptors is unknown. Receptor amplification or capture employed the immunoSEQ multiplex PCR assay. The immuneACCESS repertoire file appears here via TCRdb, limited to in-frame rearrangements. These files lack a portion of the clones; in checked studies, under half of the deficit traces to unresolved V genes, and the cause of the others is not known. The sample yields roughly 59,000 clones; 75% to 85% were counted once. Approximately 1.9% of the sample is taken by the ten largest. To identify antigen-specific CD4+ T cell clonotypes by their expansion, the ViraFEST assay first stimulated PBMC with viral peptide pools and then applied TCR sequencing. After roughly 11 days of culture, CD4+ T cells were isolated with the EasySep CD4+ T cell isolation kit. Each participant got two doses of an mRNA SARS-CoV-2 vaccine, either BNT162b2 or mRNA-1273.

The starting material was CD4+ T cells from PBMCs cultured with HCoV-OC43 spike peptides, obtained after COVID-19 vaccination. The sample's cell subset or site label, in plain terms: HCoV-OC43 spike overlapping peptide pool stimulation. The receptors were sampled from a human donor who received a COVID-19 vaccine.

The rearrangement links TRBV12-5 to TRBJ2-2; no firm D call. From germline, CDR1 is LGHNT and CDR2 FRNRAP. The CDR3 sequence is 15 residues long. V dropped 3 bases and J dropped 2 bases, with 10 bases sitting between them. The CDR3 DNA sequence: TGTGCTAGTGGTTTCGGACCTGCCAACACCGGGGAGCTGTTTTTT. It translates to CASGFGPANTGELFF.

The chain joins TRBV5-1 to TRBJ1-2, with D possibly being TRBD1 (5 bases). The V gene lost 2 bases and the J gene lost 3 bases, with 20 bases spanning the gap. Germline V gene sequence: CDR1 SGHRS, CDR2 YFSETQ. This CDR3 region has 17 residues. CDR3 amino acids: CASSFSDPKGFHYGYTF. The CDR3 DNA reads as TGCGCCAGCAGCTTTTCCGACCCTAAGGGGTTCCACTATGGCTACACCTTC.

The chain recombines TRBV30 with TRBJ1-3; possible D gene TRBD1, 6 bases. Germline CDR1 GTSNPN, CDR2 SVGIG (reference sequence). Trimming removed 4 bases at V and 4 bases at J, with 14 bases between. This CDR3 spans 14 amino acids. The CDR3 spells CAWNLGRGGNTIYF. The CDR3 region has the DNA TGTGCCTGGAATCTGGGCAGGGGCGGAAACACCATATATTTT.

The chain recombines TRBV6-1 with TRBJ1-5; 7 bases are a match to TRBD1. J gave up 7 bases and V 4 bases, and 13 bases lay outside the gene matches. Germline loops: CDR1 MNHNS, CDR2 SASEGT. The CDR3 extends over 16 amino acids. In DNA form, the CDR3 reads TGTGCCAGCAGTGCCGGAACTTTCAGGGGGATGCAGCCCCAGCATTTT. Translation gives CASSAGTFRGMQPQHF.

This clone was recorded only once. This rearrangement joins TRBV9 to TRBJ2-3; D could derive from TRBD1 or TRBD2 (7 bases each). The CDR3 extends over 15 amino acids. V was clipped by 0 bases and J by 3 bases, with 11 bases between them. The V gene's germline CDR1 is SGDLS and CDR2 YYNGEE. For the CDR3, the DNA is TGTGCCAGCAGCGTAGTTCAGGGGGGGACAGATACGCAGTATTTT. Amino acid sequence: CASSVVQGGTDTQYF.

This rearrangement joins TRBV2 to TRBJ2-7, with 8 bases matching TRBD1. The CDR3 is 14 residues long. J gave up 3 bases and V 4 bases, and 5 bases lay outside the gene matches. Germline lookup yields CDR1 SNHLY and CDR2 FYNNEI. The CDR3 region is CASSVGTGGYEQYV. Written as DNA, the CDR3 is TGTGCCAGCAGTGTTGGTACAGGGGGCTACGAGCAGTACGTC.

V usage is TRBV2 and J usage is TRBJ1-1; the D gene is possibly TRBD1 (6 bases). Germline CDR1 reads SNHLY; CDR2 reads FYNNEI. The CDR3 runs 14 residues. With 6 bases removed from V and 3 bases from J, the gap between germline ends came to 14 bases. CDR3 residues: CASSYQQGYTEAFF. The CDR3 bases are TGTGCCAGCAGCTACCAACAGGGATACACTGAAGCTTTCTTT. The complete variable domain, with remaining parts taken from reference TRBV2 and TRBJ1-1, reads EPEVTQTPSHQVTQMGQEVILRCVPISNHLYFYWYRQILGQKVEFLVSFYNNEISEKSEIFDDQFSVERPDGSNFTLKIRSTKLEDSAMYFCASSYQQGYTEAFFGQGTRLTVV.

The chain combines TRBV14 with TRBJ1-1; D is undetermined. Per the germline V gene, CDR1 is SGHDN and CDR2 is FVKESK. This CDR3 is built from 13 residues. The germline V and J ends were trimmed by 1 base and 10 bases, with 13 bases remaining between them. The CDR3 sequence is CASSQVESGRAFF. CDR3 DNA: TGTGCCAGCAGCCAAGTTGAGTCCGGGCGAGCTTTCTTT.

The V and J genes are TRBV30 and TRBJ1-2, with D hard to call. Germline loops: CDR1 GTSNPN, CDR2 SVGIG (reference sequence). Deletions cut 1 base from V and 3 bases from J, with 9 bases between. This CDR3 contains 13 residues. CDR3 nucleotides: TGTGCCTGGAGTGAACAGAGGGACTATGGCTACACCTTC. This gives the protein CAWSEQRDYGYTF.

The genes are TRBV24-1 and TRBJ1-3, with 10 bases aligning to TRBD1. This CDR3 is 17 amino acids long. The germline V gene has CDR1 KGHDR and CDR2 SFDVKD. J lost 3 bases, V lost 4 bases, and 8 bases had no gene match. In DNA, the CDR3 is TGTGCCACCAGTGACCGTCCCGGGACAGGGGTTGGAAACACCATATATTTT. This gives the protein CATSDRPGTGVGNTIYF.

V usage is TRBV28 and J usage is TRBJ2-7, with 9 bases fitting TRBD1. CDR1 and CDR2 (germline): MDHEN, SYDVKM. V shed 3 bases and J 2 bases; nucleotides not matched to a gene: 5. The length of the CDR3 is 15 residues. Here the CDR3 reads CASSLRDRATYEQYV. The CDR3 DNA follows: TGTGCCAGCAGTTTGCGGGACAGGGCGACCTACGAGCAGTACGTC.

This chain joins TRBV9 and TRBJ2-3; 8 bases are shared with TRBD2. The germline V gene has CDR1 SGDLS and CDR2 YYNGEE. The CDR3 consists of 18 residues. The trim removed 0 bases at V and 2 bases at J, leaving 11 bases unmatched. The DNA for the CDR3 is TGTGCCAGCAGCGTAGAGTTGCCAGCGGGGGTTTCCACAGATACGCAGTATTTT. This translates into CASSVELPAGVSTDTQYF. Combining the CDR3 with reference TRBV9 and TRBJ2-3 gives the whole variable domain DSGVTQTPKHLITATGQRVTLRCSPRSGDLSVYWYQQSLDQGLQFLIQYYNGEERAKGNILERFSAQQFPDLHSELNLSSLELGDSALYFCASSVELPAGVSTDTQYFGPGTRLTVL.

In this sample, this clone turned up once. This chain uses TRBV24-1 with TRBJ1-2, with unresolved D. V lost 7 bases and J lost 0, with 5 bases in between. CDR1 and CDR2 from the germline V gene are KGHDR and SFDVKD. The CDR3 contains 12 residues. The CDR3 reads CATRGSNYGYTF. The CDR3 DNA reads as TGTGCCACCAGGGGATCTAACTATGGCTACACCTTC.

The chain carries TRBV19 and TRBJ1-4, with no clear D. Germline loops: CDR1 LNHDA, CDR2 SQIVND (reference sequence). This CDR3 is 12 amino acids long. Trimming shortened V by 6 bases and J by 7 bases, and 9 bases separated the two germline ends. CDR3 residues: CASREASEKLFF. CDR3 DNA sequence: TGTGCCAGTAGAGAAGCCAGTGAAAAACTGTTTTTT.

The chain joins TRBV5-6 to TRBJ1-3; no firm D call. Germline V gene data show CDR1 as SGHDT and CDR2 as YYEEEE. This CDR3 region has 15 residues. V lost 4 bases to trimming and J lost 0 bases, with 11 bases between them. CDR3 loop: CASSLDGSSGNTIYF. CDR3 nucleotides: TGTGCCAGCAGCCTGGACGGTAGCTCTGGAAACACCATATATTTT.

The sample holds a few counts of this clone. V and J are TRBV12-2 and TRBJ2-2; TRBD2, the table's D call, lacks a check against the DNA. TRBV12-2 is a pseudogene locus. The CDR3 length is 17 residues. The CDR3 region has the DNA TGTGCAAGTCGCTTAGCGGAGGTTTTACGAACCACCGGGGAGCTGTTTTTT. Translation gives CASRLAEVLRTTGELFF.

The rearrangement uses TRBV11-3 and TRBJ2-2, with D possibly TRBD1 on 6 matching bases. V was cut by 1 base and J by 3 bases, with 6 bases left in between. The CDR3 has 14 amino acids. Germline CDR1 and CDR2: SGHNT and YENEEA. CDR3 in amino acids: CASSLAGDTGELFF. The CDR3, as DNA: TGTGCCAGCAGCTTAGCAGGGGACACCGGGGAGCTGTTTTTT.

The DNA for the CDR3 is TGTGCCAGCAGCCCGGAAGGGCAGTGGGGTTCACCCCTCCACTTT. It specifies CASSPEGQWGSPLHF. This rearrangement joins TRBV9 to TRBJ1-6; D remains unclear. Trimming removed 4 bases from V and 9 bases from J, with 17 bases in between. Germline V gives CDR1 SGDLS, CDR2 YYNGEE. The CDR3 has 15 amino acids.

This clone was observed a handful of times. V usage is TRBV18 and J usage is TRBJ1-2, with 12 bases matching TRBD1. The ends lost 4 bases at V and 8 bases at J; junction bases unmatched: 8. The germline V gene encodes CDR1 KGHSH and CDR2 LQKENI. The length of the CDR3 is 15 residues. The CDR3 here is CASSQPGTGGWGYTF. In DNA form, the CDR3 reads TGTGCCAGCTCACAACCCGGGACAGGGGGCTGGGGCTACACCTTC.

This clone was detected only a few times. The J gene is TRBJ1-6, the V gene TRBV28, with a possible D match to TRBD1 (6 bases). V lost 6 bases, J lost 6 bases, and 12 bases lay in between. This CDR3 has 14 amino acids. Germline V gene sequence: CDR1 MDHEN, CDR2 SYDVKM. CDR3 nucleotides: TGTGCCAGCAGCGGGCAGGGGCCTAATTCACCCCTCCACTTT. Translation gives CASSGQGPNSPLHF.

Notes on this clone: At the DNA level, this CDR3 is encoded by other sequences in the same sample as well. The V gene is TRBV5-4, the J gene TRBJ2-5, with D possibly called TRBD1 or TRBD2 (6 bases each). The germline V gene encodes CDR1 SGHNT and CDR2 YYREEE (reference sequence). V was shortened by 0 bases and J by 5 bases, with 11 bases between the two germline ends. This CDR3 spans 14 amino acids. The CDR3 DNA follows: TGTGCCAGCAGCTTGGCGGGGGCGGGTGAGACCCAGTACTTC. Encoded protein: CASSLAGAGETQYF.

The chain employs TRBV15 and TRBJ1-2; D perhaps matches TRBD1 (6 bases). The V end lost 0 bases, the J end lost 7 bases, and 12 bases lay between the germline ends. Germline CDR1 LNHNV, CDR2 YYDKDF (reference sequence). The CDR3 loop spans 14 amino acids. CDR3 amino acids: CATSREQGMAGYTF. In DNA form, the CDR3 reads TGTGCCACCAGCAGAGAACAGGGTATGGCTGGCTACACCTTC. The full variable domain, in which reference TRBV15 and TRBJ1-2 provide the parts outside the CDR3, is DAMVIQNPRYQVTQFGKPVTLSCSQTLNHNVMYWYQQKSSQAPKLLFHYYDKDFNNEADTPDNFQSRRPNTSFCFLDIRSPGLGDTAMYLCATSREQGMAGYTFGSGTRLTVV.

This clone was recorded a few times. The chain links TRBV4-1 to TRBJ2-2, with TRBD1 identical over 10 bases. Per germline, CDR1 MGHRA and CDR2 YSYEKL. The junction had 6 bases not matched to a gene; V was cut back by 2 bases and J by 3 bases. The CDR3 length is 17 residues. The DNA of the CDR3 is TGCGCCAGCAGCCAACCACCGGGACAGGGGTACACCGGGGAGCTGTTTTTT. Its protein is CASSQPPGQGYTGELFF.

The rearrangement uses TRBV30 and TRBJ1-4; unclear D gene. The V end was cut by 0 bases, the J end by 8 bases, with 10 bases between. Germline CDR1 is GTSNPN and CDR2 is SVGIG (reference sequence). The CDR3 has 13 amino acids. The CDR3 sequence: CAWSVASGEKLFF. CDR3 coding DNA: TGTGCCTGGAGTGTTGCCAGCGGGGAAAAACTGTTTTTT. The whole variable domain, remainder taken from reference TRBV30 and TRBJ1-4, is SQTIHQWPATLVQPVGSPLSLECTVEGTSNPNLYWYRQAAGRGLQLLFYSVGIGQISSEVPQNLSASRPQDRQFILSSKKLLLSDSGFYLCAWSVASGEKLFFGSGTQLSVL.

This chain joins TRBV2 and TRBJ1-5; the D gene is possibly TRBD1 (6 bases). Per the germline V gene, CDR1 is SNHLY and CDR2 is FYNNEI. Trimming left V 2 bases short and J 7 bases short, with 12 bases between. The CDR3 length is 14 residues. The CDR3 region is CASSEQGGGQPQHF. CDR3 in DNA: TGTGCCAGCAGTGAACAGGGCGGGGGCCAGCCCCAGCATTTT.

J is TRBJ1-1 and V is TRBV7-8; D remains ambiguous. V lost 0 bases and J lost 1, with 6 bases in between. This CDR3 is built from 14 residues. Germline-derived CDR1 and CDR2 are SGHVS and FQNEAQ. The CDR3 DNA sequence: TGTGCCAGCAGCTTAGCGCTAAGGAACACTGAAGCTTTCTTT. This translates into CASSLALRNTEAFF.

The genes are TRBV2 and TRBJ2-7; D possibly corresponds to TRBD2 (6 bases). The germline V and J ends were trimmed by 4 bases and 0 bases, with 10 bases remaining between them. The CDR3 consists of 14 residues. Germline-derived CDR1 and CDR2 are SNHLY and FYNNEI. In DNA, the CDR3 is TGTGCCAGCAGTGCAGGGAGGAGCTCCTACGAGCAGTACGTC. It specifies CASSAGRSSYEQYV.

The rearrangement links TRBV18 to TRBJ1-3; D is uncertain. The V and J ends lost 3 bases and 2 bases respectively, with 14 bases between them. Germline values: CDR1 KGHSH, CDR2 LQKENI. The CDR3 runs 16 residues. CDR3 nucleotides: TGTGCCAGCTCACCCTTGTCCGAGGGAGCTGGAAACACCATATATTTT. This gives the protein CASSPLSEGAGNTIYF.